This TCR beta chain was obtained from a study of T cell responses to AZD1222 COVID-19 vaccine. The study's findings and limits: Repertoire sampling was restricted to post-peak T cell response timepoints. The study found Spike-specific TCR breadth and depth rose after two AZD1222 doses.

V lost 5 bases to trimming and J lost 2 bases, with 8 bases between them. This CDR3 region has 14 residues. Germline V gene sequence: CDR1 SGHRS, CDR2 YFSETQ. Data came from immunoSEQ multiplex PCR; TCRdb stores just in-frame clones and leaves some out. The data contain fewer than 200,000 clones, around 90% of them singletons. In regard to this clone: What it binds is not known.

The receptor was isolated from an adult who received the AZD1222 COVID-19 vaccine. The chain combines TRBV5-1 with TRBJ2-6; D is unresolved. This specimen was peripheral blood, taken 28 days after the second AZD1222 dose. This CDR3 is CASSDTAGANVLTF. CDR3 DNA sequence: TGCGCCAGCAGTGATACGGCTGGGGCCAACGTCCTGACTTTC.